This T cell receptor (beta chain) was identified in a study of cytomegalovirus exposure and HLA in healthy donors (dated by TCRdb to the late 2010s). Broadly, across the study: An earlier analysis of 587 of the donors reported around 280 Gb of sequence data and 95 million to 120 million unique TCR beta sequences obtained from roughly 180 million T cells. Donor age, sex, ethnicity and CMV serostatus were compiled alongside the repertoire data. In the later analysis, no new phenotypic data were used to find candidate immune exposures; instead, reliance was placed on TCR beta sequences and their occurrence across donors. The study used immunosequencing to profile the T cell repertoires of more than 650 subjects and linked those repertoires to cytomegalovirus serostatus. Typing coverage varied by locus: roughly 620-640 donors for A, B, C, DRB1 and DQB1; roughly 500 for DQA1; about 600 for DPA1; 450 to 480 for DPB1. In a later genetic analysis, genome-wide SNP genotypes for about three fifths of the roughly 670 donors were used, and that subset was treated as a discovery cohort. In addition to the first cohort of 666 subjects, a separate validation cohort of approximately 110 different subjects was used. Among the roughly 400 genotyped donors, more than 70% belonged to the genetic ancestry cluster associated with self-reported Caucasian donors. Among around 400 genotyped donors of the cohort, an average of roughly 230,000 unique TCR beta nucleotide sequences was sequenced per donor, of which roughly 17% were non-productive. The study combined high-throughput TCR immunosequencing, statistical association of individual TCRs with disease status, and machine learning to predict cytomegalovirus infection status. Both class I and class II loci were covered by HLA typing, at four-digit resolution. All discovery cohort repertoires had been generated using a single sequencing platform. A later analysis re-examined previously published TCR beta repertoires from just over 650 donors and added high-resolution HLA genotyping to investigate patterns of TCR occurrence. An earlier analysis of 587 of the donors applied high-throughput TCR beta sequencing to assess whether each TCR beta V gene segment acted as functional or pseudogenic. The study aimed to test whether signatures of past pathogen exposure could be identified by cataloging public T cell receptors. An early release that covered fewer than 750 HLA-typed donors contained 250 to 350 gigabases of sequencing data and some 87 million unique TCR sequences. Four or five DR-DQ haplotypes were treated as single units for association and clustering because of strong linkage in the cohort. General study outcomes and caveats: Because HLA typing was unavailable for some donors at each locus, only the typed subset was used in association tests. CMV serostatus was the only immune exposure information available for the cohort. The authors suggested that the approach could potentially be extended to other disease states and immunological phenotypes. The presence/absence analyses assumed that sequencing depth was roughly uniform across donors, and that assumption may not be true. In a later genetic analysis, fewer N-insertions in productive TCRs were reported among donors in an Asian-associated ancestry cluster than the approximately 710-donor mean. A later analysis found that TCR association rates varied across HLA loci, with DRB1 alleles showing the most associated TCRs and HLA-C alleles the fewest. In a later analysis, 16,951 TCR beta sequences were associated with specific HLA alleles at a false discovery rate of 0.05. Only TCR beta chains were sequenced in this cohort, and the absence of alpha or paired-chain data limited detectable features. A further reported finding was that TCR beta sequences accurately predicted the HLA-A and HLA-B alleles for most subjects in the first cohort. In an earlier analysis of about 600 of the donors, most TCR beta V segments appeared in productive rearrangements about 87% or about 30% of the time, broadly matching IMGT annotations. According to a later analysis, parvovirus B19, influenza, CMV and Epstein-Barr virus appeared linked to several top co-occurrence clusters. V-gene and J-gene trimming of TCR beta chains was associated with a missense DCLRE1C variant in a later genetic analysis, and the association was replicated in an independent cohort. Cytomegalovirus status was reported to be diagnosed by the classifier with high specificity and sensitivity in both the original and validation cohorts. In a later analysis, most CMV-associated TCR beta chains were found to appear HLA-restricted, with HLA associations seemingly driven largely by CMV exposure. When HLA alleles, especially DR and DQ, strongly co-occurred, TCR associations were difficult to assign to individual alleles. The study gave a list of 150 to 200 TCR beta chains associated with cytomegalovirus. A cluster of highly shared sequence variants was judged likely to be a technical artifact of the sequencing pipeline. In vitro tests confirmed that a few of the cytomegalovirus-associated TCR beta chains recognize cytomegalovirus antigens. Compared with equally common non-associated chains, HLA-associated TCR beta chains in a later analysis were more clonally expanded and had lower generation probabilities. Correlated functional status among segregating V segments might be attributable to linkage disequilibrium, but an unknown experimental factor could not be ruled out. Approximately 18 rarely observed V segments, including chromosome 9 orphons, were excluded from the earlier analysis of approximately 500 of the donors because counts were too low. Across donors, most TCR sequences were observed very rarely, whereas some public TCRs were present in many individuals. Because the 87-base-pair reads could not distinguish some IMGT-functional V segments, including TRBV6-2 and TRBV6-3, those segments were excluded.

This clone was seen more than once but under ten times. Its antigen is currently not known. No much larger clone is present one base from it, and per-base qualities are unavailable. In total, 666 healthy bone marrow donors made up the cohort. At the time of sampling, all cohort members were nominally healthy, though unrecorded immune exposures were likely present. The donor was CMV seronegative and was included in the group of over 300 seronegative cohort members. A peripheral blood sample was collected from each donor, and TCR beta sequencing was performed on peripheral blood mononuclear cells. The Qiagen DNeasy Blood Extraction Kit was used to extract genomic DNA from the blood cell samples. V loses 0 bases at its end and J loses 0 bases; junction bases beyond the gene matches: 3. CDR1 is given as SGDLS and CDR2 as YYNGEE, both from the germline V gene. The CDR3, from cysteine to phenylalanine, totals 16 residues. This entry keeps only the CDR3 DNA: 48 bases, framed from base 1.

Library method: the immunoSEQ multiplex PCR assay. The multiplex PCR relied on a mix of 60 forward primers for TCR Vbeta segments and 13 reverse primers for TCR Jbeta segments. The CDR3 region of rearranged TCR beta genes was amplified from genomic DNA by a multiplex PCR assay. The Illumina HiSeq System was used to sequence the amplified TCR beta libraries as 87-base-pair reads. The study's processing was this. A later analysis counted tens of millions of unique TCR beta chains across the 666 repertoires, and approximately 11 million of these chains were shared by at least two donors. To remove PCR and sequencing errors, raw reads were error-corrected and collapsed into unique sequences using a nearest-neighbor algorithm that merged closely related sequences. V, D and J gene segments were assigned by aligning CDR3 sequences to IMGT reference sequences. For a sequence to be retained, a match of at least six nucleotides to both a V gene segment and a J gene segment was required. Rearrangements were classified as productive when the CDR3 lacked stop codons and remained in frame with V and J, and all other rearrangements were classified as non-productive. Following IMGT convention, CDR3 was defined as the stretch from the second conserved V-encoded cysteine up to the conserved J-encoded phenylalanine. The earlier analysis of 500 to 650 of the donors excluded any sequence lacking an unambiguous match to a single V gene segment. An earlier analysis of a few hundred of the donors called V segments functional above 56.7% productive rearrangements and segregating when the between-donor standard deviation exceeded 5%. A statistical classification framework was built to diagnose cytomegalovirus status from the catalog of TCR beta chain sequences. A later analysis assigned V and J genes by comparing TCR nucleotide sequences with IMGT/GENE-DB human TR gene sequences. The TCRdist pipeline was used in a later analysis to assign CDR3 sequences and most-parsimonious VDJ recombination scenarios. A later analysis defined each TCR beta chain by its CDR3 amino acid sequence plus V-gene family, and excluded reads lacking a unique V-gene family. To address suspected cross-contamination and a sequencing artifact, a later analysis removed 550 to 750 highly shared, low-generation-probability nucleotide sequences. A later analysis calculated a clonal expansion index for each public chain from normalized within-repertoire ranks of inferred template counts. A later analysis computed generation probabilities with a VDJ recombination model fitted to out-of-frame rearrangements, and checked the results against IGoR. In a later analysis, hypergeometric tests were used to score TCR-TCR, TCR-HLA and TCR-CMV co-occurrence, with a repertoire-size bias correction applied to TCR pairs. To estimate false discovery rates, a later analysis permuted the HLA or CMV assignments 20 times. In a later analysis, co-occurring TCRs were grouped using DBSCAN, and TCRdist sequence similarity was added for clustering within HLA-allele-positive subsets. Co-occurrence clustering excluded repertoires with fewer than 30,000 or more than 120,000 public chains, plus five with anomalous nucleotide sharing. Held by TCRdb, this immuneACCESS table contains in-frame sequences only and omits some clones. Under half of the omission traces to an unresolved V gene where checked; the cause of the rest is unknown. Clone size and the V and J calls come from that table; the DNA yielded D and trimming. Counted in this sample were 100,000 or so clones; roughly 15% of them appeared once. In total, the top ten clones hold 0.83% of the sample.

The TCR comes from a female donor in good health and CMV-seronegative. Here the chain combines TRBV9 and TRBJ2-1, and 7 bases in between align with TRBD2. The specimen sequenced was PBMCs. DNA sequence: TGTGCCAGCAGCGTAGGGCTAGCGGCCTCCTACAATGAGCAGTTCTTC. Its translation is CASSVGLAASYNEQFF.